The rows below give T cell receptor beta chains drawn from one sample of a study of siplizumab effects on memory and regulatory T cells. Repertoires were generated with immunoSEQ multiplex PCR, while TCRdb's copy carries only in-frame clones and drops some. Among around 94,000 clones listed, roughly 90% were seen once. Sequenced sample: CD4+ T cells sorted from blood. Receptors originate from a human donor in good health. Both conserved end residues are part of each CDR3. The D gene is left open where the match is weak. Expanded clones are given a class, and other clones once, few, many or no size at all.

>TRBJ1-1|.|TRBV27|.
TGTGCCAGCAGTCGGGGGGGATCGTCCACTGAAGCTTTCTTT
CASSRGGSSTEAFF
>TRBJ2-5|.|TRBV14|TRBD1
TGTGCCAGCAGCCATTCGGGACAGCTACAAGAGACCCAGTACTTC
CASSHSGQLQETQYF
>TRBJ2-5|.|TRBV6-6|.
TGTGCCAGCAGCTTTGGCGGCGGTAAAGAGACCCAGTACTTC
CASSFGGGKETQYF
>TRBJ1-5|once|TRBV7-2|.
TGTGCCAGCAGCTTATTCTTGGGGGAGATCAATCAGCCCCAGCATTTT
CASSLFLGEINQPQHF
>TRBJ1-5|.|TRBV4-1|.
TGCGCCAGCAGCCAAGATTTGGGGTTGGGGAGAACCAGGGGAGCCCAGCATTTT
CASSQDLGLGRTRGAQHF
>TRBJ2-7|.|TRBV30|.
TGTGCCTGGAGCCCTAACCGGGACTACGAGCAGTACTTC
CAWSPNRDYEQYF
>TRBJ2-3|.|TRBV11-2|TRBD2
TGTGCCAGCAGCTCCCCTCGACTAGCCGGACCAGATACGCAGTATTTT
CASSSPRLAGPDTQYF
>TRBJ1-2|.|TRBV28|.
TGTGCCATTTGGAAGGGTTCCCGTGGCTACACCTTC
CAIWKGSRGYTF
>TRBJ2-3|.|TRBV6-1|.
TGTGCCAGCAGTGACAGGGCCGTAACAGATACGCAGTATTTT
CASSDRAVTDTQYF
>TRBJ2-5|.|TRBV10-3|TRBD1
TGTGCCATCAGAGAGGGACAGAGAGAAGAGACCCAGTACTTC
CAIREGQREETQYF
>TRBJ1-6|.|TRBV6-5|.
TGTGCCAGCAGTCCACGACAGTCCTATAATTCACCCCTCCACTTT
CASSPRQSYNSPLHF
>TRBJ2-6|.|TRBV9|.
TGTGCCAGCAGCGTAGTAGGGGGGCGCTCTGGGGCCAACGTCCTGACTTTC
CASSVVGGRSGANVLTF
>TRBJ2-3|once|TRBV13|TRBD2
TGTGCCAGCAGCCCCCGCGGGACTAGTAGAACAGATACGCAGTATTTT
CASSPRGTSRTDTQYF
>TRBJ1-1|.|TRBV27|.
TGTGCCAGCAGTTTAAGCCCGTTCACTGAAGCTTTCTTT
CASSLSPFTEAFF
>TRBJ2-1|.|TRBV7-8|TRBD2
TGTGCCAGCAGCTCCATAGCGGGATCAAATGAGCAGTTCTTC
CASSSIAGSNEQFF
>TRBJ2-2|.|TRBV18|.
TGTGCCAGCTCCTTTAGGGGTAAACAGAACACCGGGGAGCTGTTTTTT
CASSFRGKQNTGELFF
>TRBJ1-2|.|TRBV5-1|TRBD1
TGCGCCAGCAGCGGACAGGGGAGTGGTGGTGGCTACACCTTC
CASSGQGSGGGYTF
>TRBJ2-1|once|TRBV6-1|.
TGTGCCAGCCGAGGGTTCAATGAGCAGTTCTTC
CASRGFNEQFF
>TRBJ2-1|.|TRBV6-1|.
TGTGCCAGCACCCCGAGAGCGAGGCTGTATGAGCAGTTCTTC
CASTPRARLYEQFF
>TRBJ2-5|.|TRBV19|TRBD1
TGTGCCAGTAGTGAACTTAGGACAGGGACGATGGAGACCCAGTACTTC
CASSELRTGTMETQYF
>TRBJ2-2|.|TRBV5-1|.
TGCGCCAGCAGCTTGGCCGGGACAGGGGAGCTGTTTTTT
CASSLAGTGELFF
>TRBJ2-7|once|TRBV27|.
TGTGCCAGCAGTGCAAACATAGAAAGTACCCACGAGCAGTACTTC
CASSANIESTHEQYF